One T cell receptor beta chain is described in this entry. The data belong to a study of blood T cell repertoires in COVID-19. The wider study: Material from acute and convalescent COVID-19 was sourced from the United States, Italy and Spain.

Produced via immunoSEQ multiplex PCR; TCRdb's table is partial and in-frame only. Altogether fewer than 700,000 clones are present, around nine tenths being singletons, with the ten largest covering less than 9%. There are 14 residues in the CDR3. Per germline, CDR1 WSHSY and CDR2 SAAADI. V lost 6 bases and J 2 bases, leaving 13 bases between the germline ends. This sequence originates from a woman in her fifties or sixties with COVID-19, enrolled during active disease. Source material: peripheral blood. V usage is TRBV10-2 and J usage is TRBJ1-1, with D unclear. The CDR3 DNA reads TGCGCCAGCAGGCGCGGGCTTCGTAACACTGAAGCTTTCTTT. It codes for CASRRGLRNTEAFF.